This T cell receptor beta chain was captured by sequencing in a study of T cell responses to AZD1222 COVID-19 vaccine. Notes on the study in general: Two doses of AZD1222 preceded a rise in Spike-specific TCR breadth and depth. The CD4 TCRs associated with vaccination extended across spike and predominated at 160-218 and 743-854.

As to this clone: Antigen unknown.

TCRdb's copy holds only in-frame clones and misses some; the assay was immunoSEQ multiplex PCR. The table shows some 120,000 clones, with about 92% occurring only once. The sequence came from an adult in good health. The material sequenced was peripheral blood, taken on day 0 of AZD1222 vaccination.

The CDR3 region has the DNA TGTGCCAGCAGCTTAGATCGACGGGGTGATATCGGAACTAATGAAAAACTGTTTTTT. This encodes CASSLDRRGDIGTNEKLFF. The genes are TRBV11-3 and TRBJ1-4; D not certain. CDR1 SGHNT and CDR2 YENEEA come from the germline V gene. Deletions cut 0 bases from V and 1 base from J, with 18 bases between. The CDR3 length is 19 residues.